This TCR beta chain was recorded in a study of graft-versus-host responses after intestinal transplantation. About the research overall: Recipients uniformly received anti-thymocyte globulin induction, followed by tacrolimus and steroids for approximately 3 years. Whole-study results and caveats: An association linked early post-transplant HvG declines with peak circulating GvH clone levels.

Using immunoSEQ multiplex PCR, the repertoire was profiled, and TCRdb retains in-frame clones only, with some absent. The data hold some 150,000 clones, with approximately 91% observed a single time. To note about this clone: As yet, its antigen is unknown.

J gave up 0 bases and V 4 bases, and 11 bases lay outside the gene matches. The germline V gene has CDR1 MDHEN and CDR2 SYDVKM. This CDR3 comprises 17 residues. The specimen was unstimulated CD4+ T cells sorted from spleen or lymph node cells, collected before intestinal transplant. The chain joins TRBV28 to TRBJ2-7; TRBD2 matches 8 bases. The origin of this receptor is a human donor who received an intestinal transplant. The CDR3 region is CASSSPRTSRDSYEQYF. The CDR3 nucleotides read TGTGCCAGCAGTTCCCCCCGGACTAGCAGGGACTCCTACGAGCAGTACTTC.